This TCR beta chain was retrieved from a study of shared clonotypes between healthy human individuals. Study-level results: In this cohort, only blood was sampled, and tissue repertoires likely differ.

To note about this clone: Its antigen is unidentified.

Sequencing was at deep level. Unsorted PBMC DNA went through sequencing on ten immunoSEQ deep assay plates. Profiled with immunoSEQ multiplex PCR; TCRdb holds only in-frame clones, not every one. The sample consists of 500,000 to 650,000 clones, around three quarters of them appearing once. The V gene's germline CDR1 is ENHRY and CDR2 SYGVKD. The CDR3 runs 13 residues. Trimming at V came to 9 bases and at J to 0 bases, leaving 4 bases not matched to a gene. Recent vaccinations or acute infections were absent in the healthy HIV-negative adult donors. This TCR was sampled from a woman aged 35 to 49 in good health. Some clones in this sample may be carry-over from other donors' samples. This chain connects TRBV10-3 to TRBJ1-2, with 7 nucleotides matching TRBD1. Sequencing input: PBMCs. The CDR3 nucleotides are TGTGCCATAGGGACAGTAGCTAACTATGGCTACACCTTC. This translates into CAIGTVANYGYTF.